Presented here are 18 T cell receptor beta chains from one specimen sequenced in a study of blood T cell repertoires in COVID-19. Some clones are missing from TCRdb's copy, which holds only in-frame ones; the method was immunoSEQ multiplex PCR. The table records approximately 360,000 clones, roughly 89% of them present only once. The sequencing sample was made of peripheral blood. The receptors derive from a man aged 18-30 years with active or convalescent COVID-19.

The chain couples TRBV23-1 to TRBJ2-5; maybe TRBD1 (5 bases). TRBV23-1 is an open reading frame, and its role is uncertain. V shed 0 bases and J shed 1 base, with 9 bases lying between them. This CDR3 has 15 amino acids. DNA of the CDR3: TGCGCCAGCAGTCAATCAGCACAGGTCCAAGAGACCCAGTACTTC. Its translation is CASSQSAQVQETQYF.

This chain links TRBV27 with TRBJ2-3; 9 bases fit TRBD2. The CDR3 consists of 16 residues. V lost 5 bases, J lost 0 bases, and 6 bases stayed unmatched. Germline V CDR1 and CDR2: MNHEY, SMNVEV (reference sequence). The CDR3 nucleotides read TGTGCCAGCAGTAGCCCTAGCGGGGCTAGCACAGATACGCAGTATTTT. Amino acids: CASSSPSGASTDTQYF.

The rearrangement uses TRBV7-2 and TRBJ1-3; 9 positions agree with TRBD1. This CDR3 spans 17 amino acids. Germline loops: CDR1 SGHTA, CDR2 FQGNSA. Trimming at V came to 0 bases and at J to 2 bases, leaving 5 bases not matched to a gene. The CDR3 bases are TGTGCCAGCAGCTTAGCCCCGGGACAGGGAGCTGGAAACACCATATATTTT. It codes for CASSLAPGQGAGNTIYF.

The chain is built from TRBV7-9 and TRBJ2-7; 11 positions match TRBD2. The CDR3 contains 19 residues. Germline-derived CDR1 and CDR2 are SEHNR and FQNEAQ (reference sequence). Losses at the gene ends were 4 bases for V and 13 bases for J; bases not matched to a gene: 27. CDR3 region: CASSSQERGTGTSGLMDYF. For the CDR3, the DNA is TGTGCCAGCAGCTCGCAAGAAAGGGGCACCGGGACTAGCGGCCTAATGGACTACTTC.

V usage is TRBV28 and J usage is TRBJ2-1; possibly TRBD2 for D (6 bases). Per the germline V gene, CDR1 is MDHEN and CDR2 is SYDVKM. The CDR3 totals 15 residues. Trimming took 6 bases from V and 2 from J, leaving 14 bases between them. The DNA for the CDR3 is TGTGCCAGCAGGCGGGGATTGGGGACCTACAATGAGCAGTTCTTC. Its protein product is CASRRGLGTYNEQFF.

The rearrangement joins TRBV23-1 to TRBJ2-4, with D possibly TRBD1 on 6 matching bases. TRBV23-1 is an ORF; its function is uncertain. The CDR3 spans 21 residues. V lost 2 bases and J 0 bases, leaving 26 bases between the germline ends. The chain's CDR3 is CASSQPPGHHDPNLAKNIQYF. CDR3 in DNA: TGCGCCAGCAGTCAACCCCCGGGACACCATGACCCGAACCTAGCCAAAAACATTCAGTACTTC.

The chain combines TRBV5-1 with TRBJ2-7, with 12 positions matching TRBD1. V lost 1 base, J lost 2 bases, and 7 bases stayed unmatched. The length of the CDR3 is 17 residues. The germline V gene has CDR1 SGHRS and CDR2 YFSETQ. DNA for the CDR3: TGCGCCAGCAGCTTGTGGGGTGGGGACAGGGGGCCCTACGAGCAGTACTTC. Residues: CASSLWGGDRGPYEQYF.

The V and J genes are TRBV29-1 and TRBJ2-1, with a weak D call TRBD1 (5 bases). Trimming cost V 1 base and J 9 bases, with 13 bases left between them. Per the germline V gene, CDR1 is SQVTM and CDR2 is ANQGSEA. The CDR3 covers 13 residues. The CDR3 nucleotides read TGCAGCGTTGAAGCCCCCAGGGCTACTGAGCAGTTCTTC. Amino acid sequence: CSVEAPRATEQFF.

The chain recombines TRBV3-1 (or the pseudogene TRBV3-2) with TRBJ1-1; 8 nucleotides line up with TRBD1. The V and J ends lost 4 bases and 5 bases, in that order; junction bases with no gene match: 6. This CDR3 region has 14 residues. Germline V gene sequence: CDR1 LGHDT, CDR2 YNNKEL (reference sequence). The CDR3 loop is CASSPNRGSTEAFF. In DNA form, the CDR3 reads TGTGCCAGCAGCCCCAACAGGGGGTCGACTGAAGCTTTCTTT.

The chain has TRBV10-1 and TRBJ2-2, with D perhaps TRBD2 (5 bases). The V and J ends lost 4 bases and 5 bases respectively, with 14 bases between them. CDR1 is WNHNN, CDR2 SYGVQD, per germline (reference sequence). This CDR3 comprises 15 residues. CDR3 bases: TGCGCCAGCAGTGTCCCTCGAGGGCGGACCGGGGAGCTGTTTTTT. This gives the protein CASSVPRGRTGELFF.

This chain joins TRBV13 and TRBJ1-1, with 9 bases aligning to TRBD1. The CDR3 is made up of 13 amino acids. Germline V gene data show CDR1 as PRHDT and CDR2 as FYEKMQ (reference sequence). V shed 5 bases and J 4 bases; nucleotides not matched to a gene: 2. The CDR3 DNA sequence: TGTGCCAGCAGCAGACAGGGGGGCACTGAAGCTTTCTTT. Translation gives CASSRQGGTEAFF. Variable domain in full (rest from reference TRBV13 and TRBJ1-1): AAGVIQSPRHLIKEKRETATLKCYPIPRHDTVYWYQQGPGQDPQFLISFYEKMQSDKGSIPDRFSAQQFSDYHSELNMSSLELGDSALYFCASSRQGGTEAFFGQGTRLTVV.

The chain couples TRBV4-3 to TRBJ2-5; 7 nucleotides agree with TRBD1. The CDR3 runs 17 residues. The V segment lost 1 base and the J segment 3 bases; nucleotides outside the gene matches: 11. Germline CDR1 and CDR2: LGHNA and YSLEER. DNA for the CDR3: TGCGCCAGCAGCCAAGGTTGGGGCGGGCAGGGGGAAGAGACCCAGTACTTC. Translating gives CASSQGWGGQGEETQYF.

The chain couples TRBV28 to TRBJ2-3, with 7 bases that match TRBD2. Unmatched junction bases numbered 10, after V lost 8 bases and J lost 5 bases. CDR3 size: 14 residues. The germline gives CDR1 MDHEN, CDR2 SYDVKM. In nucleotides, the CDR3 is TGTGCCAGCTTCCAGCGGGGCCCGGGAGATACGCAGTATTTT. Its protein product is CASFQRGPGDTQYF.

Only a few counts were recorded for this clone. This sequence joins TRBV21-1 and TRBJ2-1; TRBD2 is the table's D call, not checked against the DNA. TRBV21-1 is a pseudogene. The CDR3 contains 12 residues. The CDR3 nucleotides read TGTGCCAGCAAGACTAAAAACAATGAGCAGTTCTTC. Protein: CASKTKNNEQFF.

CDR3 bases: TGTGCCAGCAGCTTAGGCGGGACAGGGGGTGAAAAACTGTTTTTT. It yields the protein CASSLGGTGGEKLFF. V usage is TRBV7-2 and J usage is TRBJ1-4, with TRBD1 matching 11 bases. Germline V gives CDR1 SGHTA, CDR2 FQGNSA. The length of the CDR3 is 15 residues. Trimming took 1 base from V and 7 from J; bases not matched to a gene: 2.

The chain combines TRBV2 with TRBJ1-2; 8 bases map to TRBD1. The CDR3 has 15 amino acids. The germline V gene encodes CDR1 SNHLY and CDR2 FYNNEI. V was clipped by 8 bases and J by 4 bases; unmatched bases: 12. In DNA, the CDR3 is TGTGCCAGCGGGCGGGTTATTGGACAGGGCTATGGCTACACCTTC. It yields the protein CASGRVIGQGYGYTF.

This clone has a count of ten or more. The CDR3 here is CASSSPQVFNSPLHF. DNA for the CDR3: TGTGCCAGCAGTTCCCCACAGGTCTTCAATTCACCCCTCCACTTT. The chain has TRBV28 and TRBJ1-6, with D possibly being TRBD1 (5 bases). The CDR3 is 15 residues long. The germline V and J ends were trimmed by 4 bases and 7 bases, with 14 bases remaining between them. In germline, CDR1 is MDHEN, CDR2 SYDVKM.

This clone was found once. This chain links TRBV19 with TRBJ1-1; 7 nucleotides line up with TRBD1. The CDR3 runs 14 residues. From germline, CDR1 is LNHDA and CDR2 SQIVND (reference sequence). J was trimmed by 6 bases and V by 3 bases; bases with no gene match: 7. The CDR3 DNA sequence: TGTGCCAGTAGTATCACAGGGGTCATGGCTGAAGCTTTCTTT. Its protein is CASSITGVMAEAFF.